Listed below are T cell receptor beta chains from one sample, sequenced in a study of T-cell reconstitution after alpha-beta-depleted transplantation in children. TCRdb itself ran the PCR reads through MiXCR, one entry per CDR3 protein. Of around 450,000 distinct CDR3 sequences in the sample, around 16% are singletons; the top ten hold around 28%. This sample comprised PBMCs, mostly from graft donor cells, obtained 360 days after TCRalphabeta/CD19-depleted stem cell transplant. The source of these receptors is a boy younger than two who had a stem cell transplant for Wiskott-Aldrich syndrome, so the T cells may come from the graft donor. Each CDR3 is given with its conserved first and last residue. The D gene is left open where the match is weak. The listing skips clone size in some rows; elsewhere it reads once, few, many or a size class.

TRBD1,few,TRBV29-1,12,TRBJ2-1,TGCAGCGTTACAGGGGGCAAGGCTGGGCAGTTCTTC,CSVTGGKAGQFF
.,.,TRBV9,17,TRBJ2-6,TGTGCCAGCAGCGTCGGACCATTATCCTCTGGGGCCAACGTCCTGACTTTC,CASSVGPLSSGANVLTF
TRBD1,.,TRBV12-3/TRBV12-4,15,TRBJ2-5,TGTGCCAGCAGTAGATGGGACAGAAACGGAGAGACCCAGTACTTC,CASSRWDRNGETQYF
.,.,TRBV19,14,TRBJ2-2,TGTGCCAGTAACAGAAGGGTGAACACCGGGGAGCTGTTTTTT,CASNRRVNTGELFF
.,few,TRBV12-3/TRBV12-4,16,TRBJ2-7,TGTGCCAGCAGTTTCGGGCCGCAGTGGAGTCTGGACGAGCAGTACTTC,CASSFGPQWSLDEQYF
.,few,TRBV5-6,15,TRBJ2-3,TGTGCCAGCAGCTTGGAAGGGGTTAGCACAGATACGCAGTATTTT,CASSLEGVSTDTQYF
TRBD1,few,TRBV4-1,14,TRBJ1-1,TGCGCCAGCTGCTACAGGGGAGATTGCACTGAAGCTTTCTTT,CASCYRGDCTEAFF
.,few,TRBV5-1,17,TRBJ2-6,TGCGCCAGCCAACCCCCAGGATTAAGCTCTGGGGCCAACGTCCTGACTTTC,CASQPPGLSSGANVLTF
TRBD1,.,TRBV20-1,15,TRBJ2-1,TGCAGTGCTAGAGCCACAGGGGGGACCTACAATGAGCAGTTCTTC,CSARATGGTYNEQFF
.,many,TRBV29-1,12,TRBJ2-5,TGCAGCATTCGACTAGTCCAAGAGACCCAGTACTTC,CSIRLVQETQYF
.,few,TRBV12-3/TRBV12-4,15,TRBJ2-7,TGTGCCAGCAGTTTTGTTAACAGGGCGGCCTACGAGCAGTACTTC,CASSFVNRAAYEQYF
TRBD2,.,TRBV20-1,13,TRBJ2-1,TGCAGTGCGCTAGCGGGAGTTCCCAATGAGCAGTTCTTC,CSALAGVPNEQFF
.,few,TRBV28,16,TRBJ2-7,TGTGCCAGCAGTTTTATGGGGGGCGTACATCCCTACGAGCAGTACTTC,CASSFMGGVHPYEQYF
.,few,TRBV7-2,15,TRBJ2-3,TGTGCCAGCAGCTTGGAAGGGGGACGCACAGATACGCAGTATTTT,CASSLEGGRTDTQYF
TRBD2,.,TRBV18,16,TRBJ2-3,TGTGCCAGCTCACCGTTACCGGGACTAGGGGCAGATACGCAGTATTTT,CASSPLPGLGADTQYF
TRBD1,.,TRBV6-1,16,TRBJ2-5,TGTGCCAGCAGCACCCCTTACAGGGGGTCGGGAGAGACCCAGTACTTC,CASSTPYRGSGETQYF
.,.,TRBV25-1,14,TRBJ2-3,TGTGCCAGCAGTGAATTTGGGGGCACAGATACGCAGTATTTT,CASSEFGGTDTQYF
.,.,TRBV7-2,14,TRBJ2-5,TGTGCCAGCAGCTTAGCGGGGGTCAGTAAGACCCAGTACTTC,CASSLAGVSKTQYF
TRBD2,.,TRBV7-9,15,TRBJ2-1,TGTGCCAGCAGCACCCAGCGGGGGGGCGTGAATGAGCAGTTCTTC,CASSTQRGGVNEQFF
.,few,TRBV10-2,11,TRBJ2-3,TGCGCCAGCACCTGGAGGGATACGCAGTATTTT,CASTWRDTQYF
.,.,TRBV10-3,16,TRBJ1-4,TGTGCCATCAGTCAGGGGAGAAGCGCAACTAATGAAAAACTGTTTTTT,CAISQGRSATNEKLFF
.,few,TRBV6-5,15,TRBJ2-3,TGTGCCAGCAGTTATGTCGGGTCTAGCACAGATACGCAGTATTTT,CASSYVGSSTDTQYF
.,few,TRBV6-1,14,TRBJ1-1,TGTGCCAGCAAGGAGAGACACCTGAACACTGAAGCTTTCTTT,CASKERHLNTEAFF
TRBD2,many,TRBV11-2,15,TRBJ2-7,TGTGCCAGCAGCTTTTGGCGGGAGATAACGGGCGAGCAGTACTTC,CASSFWREITGEQYF
.,few,TRBV7-9,16,TRBJ2-7,TGTGCCAGCAGCTTAGTATGGGGGGACACCTCCTACGAGCAGTACTTC,CASSLVWGDTSYEQYF
.,few,TRBV6-5,15,TRBJ2-2,TGTGCCAGCAGTTACGTGGGGGCGGACACCGGGGAGCTGTTTTTT,CASSYVGADTGELFF
TRBD2,.,TRBV30,16,TRBJ2-3,TGTGCCTGGAGTGTACCCCGGGGGGGGGGCCCAGATACGCAGTATTTT,CAWSVPRGGGPDTQYF
TRBD2,many,TRBV29-1,14,TRBJ2-7,TGCAGCGTTACTGGACTAGCCAGTCCCTACGAGCAGTACTTC,CSVTGLASPYEQYF
.,.,TRBV4-1,20,TRBJ2-3,TGCGCCAGCAGCCAAGACTCTTTTGGAGCGGGACAGCCCCGCACAGATACGCAGTATTTT,CASSQDSFGAGQPRTDTQYF
TRBD1,few,TRBV10-3,19,TRBJ2-6,TGTGCCATCAGTGAGAGGAGCCCCCGGACAGGTTCTGGGGCCAACGTCCTGACTTTC,CAISERSPRTGSGANVLTF
.,few,TRBV29-1,14,TRBJ1-1,TGCAGCGTTACCCCGAGGGGAGAGAACACTGAAGCTTTCTTT,CSVTPRGENTEAFF
TRBD2,few,TRBV5-1,15,TRBJ2-3,TGCGCCAGCAGCTTAATAGGACTAGCGACAGATACGCAGTATTTT,CASSLIGLATDTQYF
TRBD2,.,TRBV5-1,15,TRBJ2-7,TGCGCCAGCAGCCCCCTAAATAGCGGGAGTAAAGAGCAGTACTTC,CASSPLNSGSKEQYF
.,few,TRBV5-1,14,TRBJ2-1,TGCGCCAGCAGCTTGGAATACCTATACAATGAGCAGTTCTTC,CASSLEYLYNEQFF
TRBD2,many,TRBV7-2,12,TRBJ2-1,TGTGCCAGCAGCCGACTAGCTGGTGAGCAGTTCTTC,CASSRLAGEQFF
TRBD2,many,TRBV7-9,16,TRBJ2-6,TGTGCCAGCAGCTTAGCGGGAGGGGATGGGGCCAACGTCCTGACTTTC,CASSLAGGDGANVLTF
TRBD2,.,TRBV4-1,19,TRBJ2-4,TGCGCCAGCAGCCAAGCCCGGACTAGCGGCAGTTTAGCCAAAAACATTCAGTACTTC,CASSQARTSGSLAKNIQYF
TRBD2,.,TRBV20-1,13,TRBJ2-3,TGCAGTGCCGTTCGGACTAGCTGGGCTACGCAGTATTTT,CSAVRTSWATQYF
TRBD2,few,TRBV5-1,14,TRBJ2-5,TGCGCCAGCACAGGCGGGAGGGTCCAAGAGACCCAGTACTTC,CASTGGRVQETQYF
.,few,TRBV7-2,14,TRBJ1-1,TGTGCCAGCAGCTTAGGGAACACAGGGTCGATGTTTTCCTTT,CASSLGNTGSMFSF
.,few,TRBV6-5,15,TRBJ2-7,TGTGCCAGCAGTAATCTCGGGGGGCGGATCTCCACGCAGTACTTC,CASSNLGGRISTQYF
.,.,TRBV2,13,TRBJ2-1,TGTGCCAGCAGTGAATACATAGACAATGAGCAGTTCTTC,CASSEYIDNEQFF
.,.,TRBV10-1,14,TRBJ2-7,TGCGCCAGCAGTGATGGCAGGGTGAAATACGAGCAGTACTTC,CASSDGRVKYEQYF
TRBD2,.,TRBV24-1,17,TRBJ2-1,TGTGCCACCAGTGAACCGGCGACGGGGGGGCGTTACAATGAGCAGTTCTTC,CATSEPATGGRYNEQFF
.,.,TRBV10-1,14,TRBJ2-7,TGCGCCAGCAGTGAGTCGGGCCGGGTCTACGAGCAGTACTTC,CASSESGRVYEQYF
TRBD1,.,TRBV2,14,TRBJ2-1,TGTGCCAGCAGGCGGACAGGGGTAGGGGATGAGCAGTTCTTC,CASRRTGVGDEQFF
.,few,TRBV24-1,16,TRBJ2-2,TGTGCCACCAGTGATTTAGGCGGTCCGAACACCGGGGAGCTGTTTTTT,CATSDLGGPNTGELFF
.,few,TRBV7-8,13,TRBJ2-5,TGTGCCAGCAGTCCTCAAGGGCCTGAGACCCAGTACTTC,CASSPQGPETQYF